This T cell receptor beta chain was recovered during a study of shared clonotypes between healthy human individuals. Sequencing used immunoSEQ multiplex PCR; TCRdb keeps in-frame clones, though not all of them. The sample shows roughly 530,000 clones, almost 97% of them seen only once. Germline CDR1 is ENHRY and CDR2 is SYGVKD. This CDR3 has 14 amino acids. V usage is TRBV10-3 and J usage is TRBJ2-5, with 9 bases lining up with TRBD2. Matching the DNA end better, TRBJ2-7 makes the J call doubtful. This TCR was recovered from a young woman in good health. Source material: naive CD4+ T cells sorted from blood. Subset in this sample: CD45RA+ positively selected. The CDR3 DNA reads as TGTGCCTCTCATCGGACTAGCGAGCTATACGAGCAGTACTTC. It is translated as CASHRTSELYEQYF.